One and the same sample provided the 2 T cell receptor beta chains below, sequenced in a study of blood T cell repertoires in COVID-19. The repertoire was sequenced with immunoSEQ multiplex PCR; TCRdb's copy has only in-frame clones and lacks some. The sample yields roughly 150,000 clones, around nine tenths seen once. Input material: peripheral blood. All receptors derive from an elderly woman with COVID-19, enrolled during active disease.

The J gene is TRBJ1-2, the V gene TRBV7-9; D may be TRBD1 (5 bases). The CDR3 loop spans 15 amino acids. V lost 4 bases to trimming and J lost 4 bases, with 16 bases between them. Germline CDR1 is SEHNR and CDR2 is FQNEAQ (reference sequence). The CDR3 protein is CASSSGVLQSYGYTF. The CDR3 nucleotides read TGTGCCAGCAGCTCGGGGGTCTTGCAGTCCTATGGCTACACCTTC.

The CDR3 reads CASSLRYSNQPQHF. The DNA of the CDR3 is TGTGCCAGCAGCTTGCGTTATAGCAATCAGCCCCAGCATTTT. The rearrangement uses TRBV5-6 and TRBJ1-5; D gene ambiguous. V shed 1 base and J shed 0 bases, with 5 bases lying between them. The CDR3 is made up of 14 amino acids. Germline CDR1 SGHDT, CDR2 YYEEEE.